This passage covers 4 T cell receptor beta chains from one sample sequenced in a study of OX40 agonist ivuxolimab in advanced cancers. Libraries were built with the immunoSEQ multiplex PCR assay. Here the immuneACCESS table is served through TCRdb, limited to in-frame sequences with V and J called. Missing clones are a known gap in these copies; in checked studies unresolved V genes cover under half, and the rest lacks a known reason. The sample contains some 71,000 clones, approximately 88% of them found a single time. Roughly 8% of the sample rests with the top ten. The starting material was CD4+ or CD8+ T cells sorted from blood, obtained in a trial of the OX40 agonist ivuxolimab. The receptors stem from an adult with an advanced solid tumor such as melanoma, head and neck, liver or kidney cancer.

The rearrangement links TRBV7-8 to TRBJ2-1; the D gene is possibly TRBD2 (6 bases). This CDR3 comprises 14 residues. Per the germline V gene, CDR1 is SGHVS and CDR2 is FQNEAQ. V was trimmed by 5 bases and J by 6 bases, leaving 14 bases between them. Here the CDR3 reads CASSLSGWVNEQFF. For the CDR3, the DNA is TGTGCCAGCAGCCTTAGCGGATGGGTCAATGAGCAGTTCTTC.

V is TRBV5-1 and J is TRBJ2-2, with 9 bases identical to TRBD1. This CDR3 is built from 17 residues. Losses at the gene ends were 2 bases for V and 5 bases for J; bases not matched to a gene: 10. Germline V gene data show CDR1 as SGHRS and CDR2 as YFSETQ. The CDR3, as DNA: TGCGCCAGCAGCTTTTGGACAGGGGCGGTAGGGACCGGGGAGCTGTTTTTT. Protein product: CASSFWTGAVGTGELFF.

The CDR3 bases are TGTGCCAGTAGCGATTTCGGCTCGTCAGATACGCAGTATTTT. This gives the protein CASSDFGSSDTQYF. This sequence joins TRBV19 and TRBJ2-3, with no clear D. The CDR3 is made up of 14 amino acids. CDR1 is LNHDA, CDR2 SQIVND, per germline (reference sequence). Trimming removed 6 bases from V and 4 bases from J, with 14 bases in between. Using reference TRBV19 and TRBJ2-3 for the parts outside the CDR3, the full variable domain is DGGITQSPKYLFRKEGQNVTLSCEQNLNHDAMYWYRQDPGQGLRLIYYSQIVNDFQKGDIAEGYSVSREKKESFPLTVTSAQKNPTAFYLCASSDFGSSDTQYFGPGTRLTVL.

CDR3 residues: CASSVSWDSDTQYF. CDR3 DNA sequence: TGTGCCAGCAGCGTGTCGTGGGATTCAGATACGCAGTATTTT. V is TRBV7-2 and J is TRBJ2-3, with D unclear. There are 14 residues in the CDR3. Trimming removed 5 bases from V and 4 bases from J, with 13 bases in between. Germline V CDR1 and CDR2: SGHTA, FQGNSA. The full variable domain, its missing parts supplied by reference TRBV7-2 and TRBJ2-3, is GAGVSQSPSNKVTEKGKDVELRCDPISGHTALYWYRQSLGQGLEFLIYFQGNSAPDKSGLPSDRFSAERTGGSVSTLTIQRTQQEDSAVYLCASSVSWDSDTQYFGPGTRLTVL.